Shown below are 12 T cell receptor beta chains from a single sample sequenced in a study of T-cell reconstitution after alpha-beta-depleted transplantation in children. Unique molecular identifiers were used to barcode this TCRbeta library. MiXCR, applied by TCRdb to the PCR reads, yields one record per CDR3 protein. The sample lists some 200,000 distinct CDR3 sequences, more than 7.5% occurring once. The material was PBMCs from the stem cell graft donor, obtained from the stem cell graft. These receptor sequences come from a human donor who donated a stem cell graft to a child with SCID.

This clonotype appeared many times. This chain connects TRBV20-1 to TRBJ2-7; D is possibly TRBD2 (6 bases). The CDR3 contains 15 residues. Germline CDR1 reads DFQATT; CDR2 reads SNEGSKA (reference sequence). V was pared by 1 base and J by 3 bases, with 16 bases between. This chain's CDR3 is CSARGGLASSYEQYF. CDR3 in DNA: TGCAGTGCTAGAGGGGGCCTAGCGTCAAGCTACGAGCAGTACTTC.

This clonotype came up many times. The chain combines TRBV20-1 with TRBJ2-3; possible D gene TRBD1, 5 bases. The V gene's germline CDR1 is DFQATT and CDR2 SNEGSKA (reference sequence). The CDR3 is 15 residues long. V gave up 0 bases and J gave up 0 bases, with 10 bases separating them. The CDR3 nucleotides are TGCAGTGCTAGAGATACCAGGGCTAGCACAGATACGCAGTATTTT. Its protein is CSARDTRASTDTQYF.

Turning to this clonotype: Since a much larger clone is just one base distant, this may be a read error. It is likely a read error, because the conserved phenylalanine at the end of the CDR3 is missing. V is TRBV5-6 and J is TRBJ2-7; D not certain. In germline, CDR1 is SGHDT, CDR2 YYEEEE. The CDR3 is made up of 12 amino acids. The ends were cut back, 2 bases at V and 0 bases at J, with 3 bases in the middle. The CDR3 DNA reads TGTGCCAGCAGCTTTGGCTCCTACGAGCAGTACTCC. Residues: CASSFGSYEQYS.

This clonotype was seen repeatedly, ten times or more. The chain links TRBV13 to TRBJ2-2; D remains unclear. The CDR3 loop spans 16 amino acids. Trimming left V 5 bases short and J 1 base short, with 14 bases between. From germline, CDR1 is PRHDT and CDR2 FYEKMQ (reference sequence). The CDR3 bases are TGTGCCAGCAGCGCGCAAGAACGGTTGAACACCGGGGAGCTGTTTTTT. It translates to CASSAQERLNTGELFF.

This clonotype was detected many times. The V gene is TRBV20-1, the J gene TRBJ2-3; the match to TRBD2 covers 9 bases. The germline CDR1 and CDR2 sequences are DFQATT and SNEGSKA (reference sequence). The junction had 7 bases not matched to a gene; V was cut back by 6 bases and J by 0 bases. The CDR3 has 15 amino acids. The CDR3 loop reads CSAAGGGESTDTQYF. CDR3 coding DNA: TGCAGTGCCGCCGGCGGGGGGGAGAGCACAGATACGCAGTATTTT.

This clonotype has only a few counts. The chain employs TRBV10-3 and TRBJ2-7, with a possible D match to TRBD1 (6 bases). The V and J ends lost 8 bases and 2 bases respectively, with 13 bases between them. The CDR3 spans 13 residues. CDR1 is ENHRY, CDR2 SYGVKD, per germline. This CDR3 is CAIGIQGTYEQYF. The CDR3 DNA sequence: TGTGCCATCGGGATTCAGGGGACCTACGAGCAGTACTTC.

This clonotype was seen many times. V gene TRBV7-2 combines with J gene TRBJ1-5, with a weak D call TRBD1 (6 bases). Germline-derived CDR1 and CDR2 are SGHTA and FQGNSA. Trimming took off 5 bases at V and 4 bases at J, with 12 bases between the two ends. This CDR3 comprises 14 residues. The CDR3 spells CASSLGGRNQPQHF. The DNA of the CDR3 is TGTGCCAGCAGCCTAGGGGGTAGAAATCAGCCCCAGCATTTT.

This clonotype was counted ten times or more. The chain employs TRBV3-1 and TRBJ1-1; TRBD1 agrees at 8 bases. Germline V gene lookup returns CDR1 LGHDT and CDR2 YNNKEL (reference sequence). The CDR3 contains 15 residues. V lost 4 bases to trimming and J lost 3 bases; unmatched junction nucleotides: 7. Written as DNA, the CDR3 is TGTGCCAGCAGCCGAAACAGGGGGTGGGACACTGAAGCTTTCTTT. Translation: CASSRNRGWDTEAFF.

Many counts were recorded for this clonotype. V usage is TRBV5-1 and J usage is TRBJ2-3; TRBD1 matches at 8 bases. Germline CDR1 and CDR2: SGHRS and YFSETQ. V was clipped by 4 bases and J by 0 bases; unmatched bases: 7. The CDR3 length is 16 residues. The CDR3 DNA follows: TGCGCCAGCAGCCCCGGACAGGGCTATAGCACAGATACGCAGTATTTT. It specifies CASSPGQGYSTDTQYF.

There are many counts of this clonotype. V and J are TRBV5-1 and TRBJ2-2; 9 nucleotides agree with TRBD1. Unmatched junction bases numbered 2, after V lost 3 bases and J lost 2 bases. This CDR3 is built from 15 residues. CDR1 is SGHRS and CDR2 is YFSETQ in the germline V gene. The CDR3 sequence is CASSWGQGNTGELFF. The CDR3, as DNA: TGCGCCAGCAGCTGGGGACAGGGCAACACCGGGGAGCTGTTTTTT.

This clonotype came up many times. The V gene is TRBV20-1, the J gene TRBJ2-5; D is uncertain. Germline V gives CDR1 DFQATT, CDR2 SNEGSKA (reference sequence). CDR3 length equals 12 residues. V lost 2 bases, J lost 1 base, and 5 bases lay in between. CDR3 coding DNA: TGCAGTGCTAGATTGGTCCAAGAGACCCAGTACTTC. This sequence encodes CSARLVQETQYF.

This clonotype was seen more than once but under ten times. The CDR3 nucleotides read TGTGCCAGCAGCTCTTGGGATAGGGGTCCACCCTATGGCTACACCTTC. Translated: CASSSWDRGPPYGYTF. The genes are TRBV7-9 and TRBJ1-2; D possibly corresponds to TRBD1 (5 bases). This CDR3 has 16 amino acids. The germline CDR1 and CDR2 sequences are SEHNR and FQNEAQ (reference sequence). V shed 4 bases and J shed 4 bases, with 19 bases lying between them. Combining the CDR3 with reference TRBV7-9 and TRBJ1-2 gives the whole variable domain DTGVSQNPRHKITKRGQNVTFRCDPISEHNRLYWYRQTLGQGPEFLTYFQNEAQLEKSRLLSDRFSAERPKGSFSTLEIQRTEQGDSAMYLCASSSWDRGPPYGYTFGSGTRLTVV.